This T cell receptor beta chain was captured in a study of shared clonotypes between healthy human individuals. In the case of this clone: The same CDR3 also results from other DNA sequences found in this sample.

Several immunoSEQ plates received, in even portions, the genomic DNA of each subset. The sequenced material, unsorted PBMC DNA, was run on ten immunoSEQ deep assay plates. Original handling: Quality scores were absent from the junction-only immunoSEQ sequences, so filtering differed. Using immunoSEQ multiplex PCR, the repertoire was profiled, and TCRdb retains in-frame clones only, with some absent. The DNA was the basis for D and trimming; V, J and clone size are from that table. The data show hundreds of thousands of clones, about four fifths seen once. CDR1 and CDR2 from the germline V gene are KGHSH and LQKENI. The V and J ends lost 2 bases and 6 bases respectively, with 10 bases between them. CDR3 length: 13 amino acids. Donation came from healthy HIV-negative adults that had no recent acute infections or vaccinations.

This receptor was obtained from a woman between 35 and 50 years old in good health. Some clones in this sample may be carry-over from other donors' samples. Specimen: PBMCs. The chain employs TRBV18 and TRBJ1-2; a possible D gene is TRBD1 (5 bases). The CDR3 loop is CASSPGGVDGYTF. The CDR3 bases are TGTGCCAGCTCACCAGGAGGGGTTGATGGCTACACCTTC.